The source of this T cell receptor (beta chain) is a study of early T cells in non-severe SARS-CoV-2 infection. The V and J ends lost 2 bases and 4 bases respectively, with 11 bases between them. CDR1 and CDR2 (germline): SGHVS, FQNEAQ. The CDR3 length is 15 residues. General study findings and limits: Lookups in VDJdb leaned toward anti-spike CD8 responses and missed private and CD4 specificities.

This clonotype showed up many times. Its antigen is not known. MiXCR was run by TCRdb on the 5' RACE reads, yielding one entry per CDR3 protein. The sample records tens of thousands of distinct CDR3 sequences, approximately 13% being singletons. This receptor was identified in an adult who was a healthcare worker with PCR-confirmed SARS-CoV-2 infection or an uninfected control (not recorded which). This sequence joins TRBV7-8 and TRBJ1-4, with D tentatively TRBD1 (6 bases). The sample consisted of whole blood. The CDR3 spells CASSLQGHLNEKLFF. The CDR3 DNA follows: TGTGCCAGCAGCTTACAGGGACATCTTAATGAAAAACTGTTTTTT.